Presented here are 27 T cell receptor beta chains from one specimen sequenced in a study of blood T cells in healthy people across ages. Primed by a sample-barcoded 5' primer and a J-beta primer mix, a second PCR proceeded for 7 to 11 cycles. One entry per CDR3 protein, called by TCRdb with MiXCR from the 5' RACE reads. The profile shows some 760,000 distinct CDR3 sequences, around 25% of them singletons. The sample was also linked to a second study, of T cells of mothers and their children.

Material for sequencing was blood. These receptors were taken from a boy aged 5-17 years in good health.

J is TRBJ2-1 and V is TRBV28; 9 bases agree with TRBD2. J lost 7 bases, V lost 2 bases, and 9 bases had no gene match. The CDR3 runs to 16 residues. Per germline, CDR1 MDHEN and CDR2 SYDVKM. The CDR3 DNA sequence: TGTGCCAGCAGTTTAGGCGGGGGGGCCGGGTTTAATGAGCAGTTCTTC. Amino acid sequence: CASSLGGGAGFNEQFF.

This clonotype was seen more than once but under ten times. The chain combines TRBV30 with TRBJ2-1; a possible D gene is TRBD1 (7 bases). Germline CDR1 reads GTSNPN; CDR2 reads SVGIG (reference sequence). Trimming left V 4 bases short and J 2 bases short, with 12 bases between. The CDR3 extends over 14 amino acids. DNA for the CDR3: TGTGCCTGGATGGAGGGGGCTACCTACAATGAGCAGTTCTTC. Translating it yields CAWMEGATYNEQFF.

The chain recombines TRBV11-2 with TRBJ1-2; D perhaps matches TRBD1 (6 bases). The germline CDR1 and CDR2 sequences are SGHAT and FQNNGV. CDR3 length equals 17 residues. V dropped 6 bases and J dropped 8 bases, with 28 bases sitting between them. In DNA form, the CDR3 reads TGTGCCAGCAGGACCATACAGGGACCCCACTCTATGGAGGGCTACACCTTC. This gives the protein CASRTIQGPHSMEGYTF.

The chain couples TRBV24-1 to TRBJ2-1; maybe TRBD1 (5 bases). Germline lookup yields CDR1 KGHDR and CDR2 SFDVKD. V lost 3 bases to trimming and J lost 5 bases, with 16 bases between them. This CDR3 has 16 amino acids. The CDR3 reads CATSDPVGHPNNEQFF. As DNA, the CDR3 is TGTGCCACCAGTGATCCTGTCGGACACCCAAACAATGAGCAGTTCTTC.

This chain connects TRBV29-1 to TRBJ2-7; D uncertain. Between the trimmed V and J ends, which lost 1 base and 4 bases, there was a span of 11 bases. Germline CDR1 reads SQVTM; CDR2 reads ANQGSEA. The CDR3 runs to 13 residues. This chain's CDR3 is CSVEGWQSYEQYF. CDR3 nucleotide sequence: TGCAGCGTTGAAGGATGGCAGTCTTACGAGCAGTACTTC.

The chain employs TRBV6-1 and TRBJ2-7; 9 bases are shared with TRBD1. Germline V CDR1 and CDR2: MNHNS, SASEGT. The V segment lost 6 bases and the J segment 4 bases; nucleotides outside the gene matches: 13. CDR3 length: 16 residues. CDR3 sequence (DNA): TGTGCCAGCAGGCCCCTTACCGGGACAGGGAGTTACGAGCAGTACTTC. Its translation is CASRPLTGTGSYEQYF.

CDR3 nucleotides: TGTGCCAGCAGCTCGGGACAGGGGGCTACAGAGACCCAGTACTTC. This codes for CASSSGQGATETQYF. This chain connects TRBV11-2 to TRBJ2-5; 12 positions match TRBD1. V was clipped by 4 bases and J by 4 bases; unmatched bases: 4. Germline V gene sequence: CDR1 SGHAT, CDR2 FQNNGV. CDR3 length: 15 residues.

With regard to this clonotype: An end of the junction does not agree with germline; a read error may underlie this. V and J are TRBV7-3 and TRBJ2-5; TRBD1 or TRBD2 may be the D gene (5 bases each). The CDR3 loop spans 15 amino acids. Germline CDR1 reads SGHTA; CDR2 reads FQGTGA. In nucleotides, the CDR3 is TGTGCCGGCAGCTTACGGGGCGCAGTTGAGGAGACCCAGTACTTC. Its translation: CAGSLRGAVEETQYF.

This clonotype was seen a few times. This rearrangement joins TRBV7-6 to TRBJ2-7; maybe TRBD1 (6 bases). CDR1 SGHVS and CDR2 FNYEAQ come from the germline V gene. The CDR3 has 16 amino acids. Trimming removed 5 bases at V and 0 bases at J, with 17 bases between. CDR3: CASSPEGQGSSYEQYF. The CDR3 DNA sequence: TGTGCCAGCAGCCCCGAGGGGCAGGGGAGCTCCTACGAGCAGTACTTC.

V is TRBV24-1 and J is TRBJ2-2, with D possibly TRBD1 on 5 matching bases. Germline CDR1 and CDR2: KGHDR and SFDVKD. CDR3 length: 14 amino acids. The ends were cut back, 4 bases at V and 1 base at J, with 6 bases in the middle. CDR3: CATSERGNTGELFF. CDR3 coding DNA: TGTGCCACCAGTGAAAGGGGGAACACCGGGGAGCTGTTTTTT.

On this clonotype: Germline is not matched at one junction end, which may reflect a read error. The V gene is TRBV20-1, the J gene TRBJ2-1; no reliable D call. The V gene's germline CDR1 is DFQATT and CDR2 SNEGSKA (reference sequence). The CDR3 contains 14 residues. The CDR3 is CSADDPSSYNEQFF. The DNA of the CDR3 is TGTAGTGCTGACGACCCGAGCTCCTACAATGAGCAGTTCTTC.

This clonotype has a count of ten or more. This chain joins TRBV7-6 and TRBJ2-5, with 8 bases aligning to TRBD2. This CDR3 has 12 amino acids. The germline CDR1 and CDR2 sequences are SGHVS and FNYEAQ. Trimming took 8 bases from V and 4 from J; bases not matched to a gene: 3. CDR3 coding DNA: TGTGCCAGCTCGGGGGGGTCAGAGACCCAGTACTTC. It is translated as CASSGGSETQYF.

CDR3 protein: CSAFRAGSANEQFF. The DNA for the CDR3 is TGCAGTGCTTTCCGAGCGGGATCGGCCAATGAGCAGTTCTTC. The J gene is TRBJ2-5, the V gene TRBV20-1, with 7 bases fitting TRBD2. The better agreement between TRBJ2-1 and the DNA end casts doubt on the J call. CDR1 DFQATT and CDR2 SNEGSKA come from the germline V gene (reference sequence). This CDR3 region has 14 residues.

This clonotype turned up a few times. This chain uses TRBV5-6 with TRBJ1-3; the match to TRBD1 covers 9 bases. V lost 4 bases, J lost 4 bases, and 18 bases stayed unmatched. The CDR3 loop spans 19 amino acids. Germline V CDR1 and CDR2: SGHDT, YYEEEE. The CDR3 DNA sequence: TGTGCCAGCAGCCTGGAGGGACAGGGAAGGTCTTTGTCCGGAAACACCATATATTTT. Protein product: CASSLEGQGRSLSGNTIYF.

The chain uses TRBV24-1 and TRBJ2-5, with D unresolved. The J call is in doubt because the DNA end fits TRBJ2-7 better. This CDR3 is 11 amino acids long. CDR1 is KGHDR, CDR2 SFDVKD, per germline. The CDR3 bases are TGTGCCACCAGTGATTTGGTCGAGCAGTACTTC. It codes for CATSDLVEQYF.

The rearrangement uses TRBV27 and TRBJ2-1; the D gene is possibly TRBD1 (6 bases). V was shortened by 3 bases and J by 10 bases, with 13 bases between the two germline ends. Germline CDR1 is MNHEY and CDR2 is SMNVEV (reference sequence). There are 13 residues in the CDR3. For the CDR3, the DNA is TGTGCCAGCAGTTTCTCAGGGGCTCGGGAGCAGTTCTTC. Translation gives CASSFSGAREQFF.

This clonotype showed up just a few times. The chain carries TRBV5-1 and TRBJ2-5; TRBD1 aligns across 9 bases. This CDR3 contains 16 residues. V trimming: 3 bases; J trimming: 5 bases; junction bases outside the gene matches: 11. Germline V lookup: CDR1 SGHRS, CDR2 YFSETQ. The CDR3 DNA sequence: TGCGCCAGCAGCTCCCGGGGACAGGGCGTTGGTGAGACCCAGTACTTC. This gives the protein CASSSRGQGVGETQYF.

In this sample, this clonotype turned up many times. The V call is TRBV5-1, the J call TRBJ1-6, with 9 bases that match TRBD1. The germline V gene encodes CDR1 SGHRS and CDR2 YFSETQ. After removal of 0 bases from V and 9 bases from J, the junction contained 4 bases not matched to a gene. The CDR3 runs 15 residues. The CDR3 DNA follows: TGCGCCAGCAGCTTGGCAGGGACAGGGTTTTCACCCCTCCACTTT. Translated, it gives CASSLAGTGFSPLHF.

This chain links TRBV28 with TRBJ2-3; 8 nucleotides line up with TRBD2. The CDR3 totals 15 residues. V was pared by 6 bases and J by 4 bases, with 9 bases of the junction left unmatched. Per the germline V gene, CDR1 is MDHEN and CDR2 is SYDVKM. The CDR3 loop reads CASRLGGGIADTQYF. The CDR3 DNA follows: TGTGCCAGCAGACTCGGCGGGGGGATCGCAGATACGCAGTATTTT.

This clonotype has only a few counts. The chain combines TRBV19 with TRBJ2-5; 7 nucleotides agree with TRBD1. The closer fit of TRBJ2-7 to the DNA end suggests the J call may be wrong. Looked up from germline, CDR1 is LNHDA and CDR2 is SQIVND (reference sequence). The CDR3 loop spans 14 amino acids. Here the CDR3 DNA reads TGTGCCAGTAGGGAACAGGGGAAGGTTTCCGAGCAGTACTTC. The encoded protein is CASREQGKVSEQYF.

Regarding this clonotype: The germline gene is not matched at one end of the junction; a read error may be the cause. The genes are TRBV12-3 or TRBV12-4 and TRBJ2-7; 7 positions agree with TRBD1. The CDR3 spans 14 residues. CDR3 sequence: CVSSSGTVAYEQYF. CDR3 nucleotide sequence: TGTGTCAGCAGTTCGGGGACAGTGGCCTACGAGCAGTACTTC.

This chain joins TRBV25-1 and TRBJ2-5; maybe TRBD2 (6 bases). This CDR3 has 16 amino acids. V lost 1 base to trimming and J lost 1 base, with 13 bases between them. Germline CDR1 is MGHDK and CDR2 is SYGVNS. Here the CDR3 reads CASSESTVSGQETQYF. The CDR3 DNA is TGTGCCAGCAGTGAATCGACGGTTAGCGGCCAAGAGACCCAGTACTTC.

This clonotype turned up a few times. This rearrangement joins TRBV27 to TRBJ2-3; D is undetermined. This CDR3 is built from 14 residues. CDR1 and CDR2 (germline): MNHEY, SMNVEV (reference sequence). Trimming shortened V by 0 bases and J by 5 bases, and 9 bases separated the two germline ends. The CDR3 is CASSLSGFGDTQYF. The CDR3 DNA reads TGTGCCAGCAGTTTATCGGGGTTTGGAGATACGCAGTATTTT.

The chain links TRBV28 to TRBJ2-5; D ambiguous. The CDR3 has 14 amino acids. Germline V gene sequence: CDR1 MDHEN, CDR2 SYDVKM. Trimming stripped 4 bases from V and 9 bases from J, with 18 bases between. CDR3 loop: CASSSPSDGPPQYF. CDR3 coding DNA: TGTGCCAGCAGTTCCCCTTCGGACGGGCCCCCCCAGTACTTC.

Concerning this clonotype: Just one base apart from a much larger clone, this may be a read error. This chain connects TRBV4-2 to TRBJ2-7; 7 bases agree with TRBD2. The CDR3 sequence is 16 residues long. Trimming cost V 2 bases and J 5 bases; bases outside gene matches: 12. Germline V gene sequence: CDR1 LGHNA, CDR2 YNFKEQ. Here the CDR3 DNA reads TGTGCCAGCAGCCAAACGGGGACTGGCGGGAGCGACGAGCAGTACTTC. This gives the protein CASSQTGTGGSDEQYF.

In its sample, this clonotype was seen a few times. The genes are TRBV7-8 and TRBJ2-5, with TRBD1 matching over 8 bases. Germline V gene data show CDR1 as SGHVS and CDR2 as FQNEAQ. The CDR3 sequence is 16 residues long. The V segment lost 5 bases and the J segment 2 bases; nucleotides outside the gene matches: 10. CDR3 loop: CASSPGPGGFQETQYF. The CDR3 DNA is TGTGCCAGCAGCCCGGGGCCAGGGGGCTTTCAAGAGACCCAGTACTTC.

V and J are TRBV29-1 and TRBJ2-3; a weak D match, TRBD2 (5 bases). The V gene lost 2 bases and the J gene lost 3 bases, with 6 bases spanning the gap. The CDR3 spans 12 residues. Germline loops: CDR1 SQVTM, CDR2 ANQGSEA. The CDR3 DNA is TGCAGCGTTGAATCGGGGACAGATACGCAGTATTTT. This translates into CSVESGTDTQYF.